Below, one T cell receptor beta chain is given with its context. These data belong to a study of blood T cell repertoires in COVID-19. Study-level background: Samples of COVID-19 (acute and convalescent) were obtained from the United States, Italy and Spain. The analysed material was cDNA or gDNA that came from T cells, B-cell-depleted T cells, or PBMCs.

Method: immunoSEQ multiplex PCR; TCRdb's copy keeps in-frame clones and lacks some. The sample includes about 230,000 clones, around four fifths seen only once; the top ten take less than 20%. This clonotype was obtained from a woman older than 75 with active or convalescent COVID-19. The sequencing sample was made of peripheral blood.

As DNA, the CDR3 is TGTGCCAGCAGCTCTTTCGGACAGGGGGCGCGAAATACTGAAGCTTTCTTT. Residues: CASSSFGQGARNTEAFF. The chain couples TRBV27 to TRBJ1-1; TRBD1 agrees at 11 bases. V lost 6 bases, J lost 5 bases, and 14 bases stayed unmatched. This CDR3 is built from 17 residues. Germline-derived CDR1 and CDR2 are MNHEY and SMNVEV (reference sequence).